The rows below give T cell receptor beta chains drawn from one sample of a study of beta chain features in type 1 diabetes. Sequenced by immunoSEQ multiplex PCR; TCRdb stores in-frame clones only, minus some. The sample contains roughly 230,000 clones, 9.6% of which appear only once. The sequencing input was naive CD4+ T cells from blood. Source of these receptors: a woman younger than 35 in good health. Each CDR3 is given with its conserved first and last residue. A D gene is named only where the DNA matches it firmly. Not every row has a clone size; where given, it reads once, few, many or a size class.

few	TRBD2	TRBJ2-7	TRBV18	TGTGCCAGCTCACCACCGCAGGTTGGCAGCGGGAGGGCCGGTGAGCAGTACTTC	CASSPPQVGSGRAGEQYF
few	TRBD1	TRBJ2-7	TRBV9	TGTGCCAGCAGCGTAGGGACAGGGCCTACCTACGAGCAGTACTTC	CASSVGTGPTYEQYF
few	TRBD1	TRBJ2-4	TRBV30	TGTGCCTGGAGCTATGACAGGGTGGGAGCCAAAAACATTCAGTACTTC	CAWSYDRVGAKNIQYF
few	-	TRBJ1-2	TRBV5-4	TGTGCCAGCAGCTTGGTCGGAGGGACGAACTATGGCTACACCTTC	CASSLVGGTNYGYTF
few	-	TRBJ2-1	TRBV6-5	TGTGCCAGCAGTTACGCTGGAGTGGGGCCTAATGAGCAGTTCTTC	CASSYAGVGPNEQFF
few	-	TRBJ1-1	TRBV7-3	TGTGCCAGCAGCTTATTGTGGGGGCGGGTGCCTGAAGCTTTCTTT	CASSLLWGRVPEAFF
few	-	TRBJ1-1	TRBV11-2	TGTGCCAGCAGCTTTACAGTCACTGAAGCTTTCTTT	CASSFTVTEAFF
-	-	TRBJ2-5	TRBV27	TGTGCCAGCGCGAGACTCCAGAAAGAGACCCAGTACTTC	CASARLQKETQYF
-	-	TRBJ2-1	TRBV6-1	TGTGCCAGCAGTGAGTCTGTCCTACCCTACAATGAGCAGTTCTTC	CASSESVLPYNEQFF
-	-	TRBJ1-1	TRBV5-1	TGCGCCAGCAGCGCGGTCAGGGGCAGTGGGACTGAAGCTTTCTTT	CASSAVRGSGTEAFF
few	-	TRBJ2-7	TRBV19	TGTGCCAGTAGTATCGGCAGGACCTACGAGCAGTACTTC	CASSIGRTYEQYF
-	-	TRBJ2-2	TRBV2	TGTGCCAGCAGCGGGGGGAACACCGGGGAGCTGTTTTTT	CASSGGNTGELFF
few	-	TRBJ2-5	TRBV7-9	TGTGCCAGCAGCGCTGCCCGGGGGTGGGAGACCCAGTACTTC	CASSAARGWETQYF
-	TRBD2	TRBJ2-1	TRBV9	TGTGCCAGCAGCGTAGCGTTGGCCCCACTAGCGGGGGGGACCTACAATGAGCAGTTCTTC	CASSVALAPLAGGTYNEQFF
-	-	TRBJ2-2	TRBV2	TGTGCCAGCAGTGACCTGGGAGGTAACACCGGGGAGCTGTTTTTT	CASSDLGGNTGELFF
many	-	TRBJ2-5	TRBV30	TGTGCCTGGAGATCGGGGGGCGGAGAGACCCAGTACTTC	CAWRSGGGETQYF
few	-	TRBJ1-1	TRBV28	TGTGCCAGCCAAGGGGGATGGAACACTGAAGCTTTCTTT	CASQGGWNTEAFF
-	-	TRBJ1-1	TRBV7-9	TGTGCCAGCAGCGCAGGATCCATGAACACTGAAGCTTTCTTT	CASSAGSMNTEAFF
-	-	TRBJ2-5	TRBV5-4	TGTGCCAGCAGCCCAAGGAGGGAACAAGAGACCCAGTACTTC	CASSPRREQETQYF
-	-	TRBJ2-3	TRBV7-9	TGTGCCAGCAGCACGTTCGGACTCCGTTCTACGCAGTATTTT	CASSTFGLRSTQYF
-	-	TRBJ1-1	TRBV5-1	TGCGCCAGCAGCTTGGTTACAGGAATGAACACTGAAGCTTTCTTT	CASSLVTGMNTEAFF
-	TRBD1	TRBJ2-3	TRBV6-6	TGTGCCAGCAGTTGGACAGGGGCGGATACGCAGTATTTT	CASSWTGADTQYF
-	-	TRBJ2-7	TRBV5-8	TGTGCCAGCAGCTTCACGGGGATCGGAACCGAGCAGTACTTC	CASSFTGIGTEQYF
-	-	TRBJ2-5	TRBV6-6	TGTGCCAGCAGTCCCCTCCGGAACAGCCAAGAGACCCAGTACTTC	CASSPLRNSQETQYF
-	TRBD1	TRBJ2-1	TRBV30	TGTGCCTGGAGTGTATGGACAGGGGGGGGTGAGCAGTTCTTC	CAWSVWTGGGEQFF
-	-	TRBJ2-7	TRBV6-1	TGTGCCAGCAGTGAATCGAGAGAGCAGTACTTC	CASSESREQYF
few	TRBD1	TRBJ1-2	TRBV29-1	TGCAGCGCTCATCCCCGGGGGGACAGGGGTGATGGCTACACCTTC	CSAHPRGDRGDGYTF
few	-	TRBJ2-7	TRBV6-6	TGTGCCAGCAGTCCCCTGTTCGGGGGGCTCTACGAGCAGTACTTC	CASSPLFGGLYEQYF
few	TRBD1	TRBJ2-7	TRBV5-4	TGTGCCAGCAGTACCCCGGGACAGCCCTACGAGCAGTACTTC	CASSTPGQPYEQYF
-	-	TRBJ1-2	TRBV12-5	TGTGCTAGTGGTTTGGTAGGGCGGGCGATCTATGGCTACACCTTC	CASGLVGRAIYGYTF
few	TRBD2	TRBJ2-1	TRBV4-1	TGCGCCAGCAGCACTCGCCGGCGGCGGGAGGGCGATGAGCAGTTCTTC	CASSTRRRREGDEQFF
-	-	TRBJ1-2	TRBV16	TGTGCCAGCAGCCAATCCGAAGGGGCTAACTATGGCTACACCTTC	CASSQSEGANYGYTF
-	TRBD2	TRBJ2-7	TRBV7-2	TGTGCCAGCAGCTTAGTGGGCGGGCTAGCGGGAGCCCAGCTCTACGAGCAGTACTTC	CASSLVGGLAGAQLYEQYF
-	TRBD2	TRBJ2-1	TRBV19	TGTGCTCTTAGCGGGAGATCCTACAATGAGCAGTTCTTC	CALSGRSYNEQFF
-	TRBD1	TRBJ1-2	TRBV6-1	TGTGCCAGCATACAGGGGGCCATCTATGGCTACACCTTC	CASIQGAIYGYTF
-	-	TRBJ2-2	TRBV6-6	TGTGCCAGCGGACCCCCAGGGACCGGGGAGCTGTTTTTT	CASGPPGTGELFF
few	-	TRBJ2-2	TRBV5-1	TGCGCCAGCAGCTTGGCCCTGTCTTCCGGGGAGCTGTTTTTT	CASSLALSSGELFF
-	TRBD2	TRBJ2-5	TRBV5-4	TGTGCCACCAAGGGGAGGCGGGAGCACCAACAAGAGACCCAGTACTTC	CATKGRREHQQETQYF
-	-	TRBJ2-1	TRBV5-1	TGCGCCAGCAGCTTGGGGGGGACTGACCTCAATGAGCAGTTCTTC	CASSLGGTDLNEQFF
-	-	TRBJ2-1	TRBV5-1	TGCGCCAGCAGCCCGGTGAGTCACTCCTACAATGAGCAGTTCTTC	CASSPVSHSYNEQFF
-	TRBD2	TRBJ2-7	TRBV7-8	TGTGCCAGCAGCTTCACTAGCGGGACAGGTTACGAGCAGTACTTC	CASSFTSGTGYEQYF
few	-	TRBJ2-5	TRBV5-4	TGTGCCAGCAGCGTAGCATCTTCGGAAGAGACCCAGTACTTC	CASSVASSEETQYF
few	-	TRBJ2-3	TRBV21-1	TGTGCCAGCACCAGAGGGACAGCTCCGCCGGATACGCAGTATTTT	CASTRGTAPPDTQYF
-	TRBD1	TRBJ2-3	TRBV7-6	TGTGCCAGCAGCTTACTAGGACAGGGAAGCACAGATACGCAGTATTTT	CASSLLGQGSTDTQYF
few	TRBD1	TRBJ1-1	TRBV14	TGTGCCAGCCCCTCCCGGGGACAGGGGGCGACTGAAGCTTTCTTT	CASPSRGQGATEAFF
-	-	TRBJ1-1	TRBV5-1	TGCGCCAGCAGCTTCCGAACCGAACGGACAGCGCTATACACTGAAGCTTTCTTT	CASSFRTERTALYTEAFF